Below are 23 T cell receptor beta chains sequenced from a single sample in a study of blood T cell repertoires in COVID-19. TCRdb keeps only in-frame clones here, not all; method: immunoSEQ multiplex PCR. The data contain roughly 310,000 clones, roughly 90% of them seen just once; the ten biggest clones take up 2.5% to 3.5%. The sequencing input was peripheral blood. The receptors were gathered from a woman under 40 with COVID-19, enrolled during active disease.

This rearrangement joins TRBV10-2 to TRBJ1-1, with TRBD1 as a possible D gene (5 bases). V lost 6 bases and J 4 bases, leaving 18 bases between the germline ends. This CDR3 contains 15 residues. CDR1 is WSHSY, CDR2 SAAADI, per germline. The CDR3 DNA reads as TGCGCCAGCAGGAGGAACGGGGGAGAGGCCACTGAAGCTTTCTTT. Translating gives CASRRNGGEATEAFF.

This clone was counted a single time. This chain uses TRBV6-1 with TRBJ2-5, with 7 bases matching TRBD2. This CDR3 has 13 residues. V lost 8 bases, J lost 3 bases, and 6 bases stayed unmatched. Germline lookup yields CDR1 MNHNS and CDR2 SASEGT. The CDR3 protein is CASSPSGKETQYF. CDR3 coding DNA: TGTGCCAGCTCCCCCAGCGGGAAAGAGACCCAGTACTTC.

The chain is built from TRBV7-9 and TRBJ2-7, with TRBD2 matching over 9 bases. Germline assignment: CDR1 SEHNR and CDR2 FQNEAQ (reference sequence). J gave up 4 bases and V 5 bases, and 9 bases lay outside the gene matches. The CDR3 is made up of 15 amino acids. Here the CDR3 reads CASSVSGLAGYEQYF. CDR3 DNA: TGTGCCAGCAGCGTATCGGGACTAGCCGGTTACGAGCAGTACTTC.

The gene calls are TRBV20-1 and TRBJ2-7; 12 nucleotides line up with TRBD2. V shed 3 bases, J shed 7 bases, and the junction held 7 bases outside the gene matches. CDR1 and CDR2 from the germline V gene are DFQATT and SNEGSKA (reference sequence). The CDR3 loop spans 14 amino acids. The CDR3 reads CSASIPSGRGEQYF. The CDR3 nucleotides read TGCAGTGCTAGTATCCCTAGCGGGAGGGGAGAGCAGTACTTC.

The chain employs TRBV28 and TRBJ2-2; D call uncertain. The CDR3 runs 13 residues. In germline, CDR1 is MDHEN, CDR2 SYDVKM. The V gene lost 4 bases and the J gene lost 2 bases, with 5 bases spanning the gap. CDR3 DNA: TGTGCCAGCAGTTCTCTAAACACCGGGGAGCTGTTTTTT. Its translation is CASSSLNTGELFF. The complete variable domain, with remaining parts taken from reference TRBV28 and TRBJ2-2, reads DVKVTQSSRYLVKRTGEKVFLECVQDMDHENMFWYRQDPGLGLRLIYFSYDVKMKEKGDIPEGYSVSREKKERFSLILESASTNQTSMYLCASSSLNTGELFFGEGSRLTVL.

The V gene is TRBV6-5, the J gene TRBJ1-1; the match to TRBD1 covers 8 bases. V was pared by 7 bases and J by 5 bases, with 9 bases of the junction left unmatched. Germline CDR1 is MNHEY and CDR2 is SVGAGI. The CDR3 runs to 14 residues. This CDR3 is CASTARDRSTEAFF. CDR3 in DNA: TGTGCCAGCACTGCCAGGGACAGGTCAACTGAAGCTTTCTTT.

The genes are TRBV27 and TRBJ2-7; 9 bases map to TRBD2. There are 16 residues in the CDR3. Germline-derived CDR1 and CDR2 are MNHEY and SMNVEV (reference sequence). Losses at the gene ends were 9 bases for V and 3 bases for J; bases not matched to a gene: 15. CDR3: CASRGGGTRNFYEQYF. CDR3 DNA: TGTGCCAGTCGCGGGGGGGGGACTAGGAATTTCTACGAGCAGTACTTC.

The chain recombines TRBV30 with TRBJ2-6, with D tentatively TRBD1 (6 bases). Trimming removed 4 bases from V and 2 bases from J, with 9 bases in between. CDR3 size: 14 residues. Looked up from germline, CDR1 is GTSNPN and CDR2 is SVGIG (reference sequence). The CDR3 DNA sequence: TGTGCCTGGACCAGGGGAACTGGGGCCAACGTCCTGACTTTC. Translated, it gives CAWTRGTGANVLTF.

The CDR3 coding sequence is TGCGCCAGCAGCGCAGGGATACGGGCTTTCTTT. Translating gives CASSAGIRAFF. The rearrangement links TRBV5-1 to TRBJ1-1; a possible D gene is TRBD1 (5 bases). Germline assignment: CDR1 SGHRS and CDR2 YFSETQ. This CDR3 contains 11 residues. Trimming took off 4 bases at V and 11 bases at J, with 12 bases between the two ends.

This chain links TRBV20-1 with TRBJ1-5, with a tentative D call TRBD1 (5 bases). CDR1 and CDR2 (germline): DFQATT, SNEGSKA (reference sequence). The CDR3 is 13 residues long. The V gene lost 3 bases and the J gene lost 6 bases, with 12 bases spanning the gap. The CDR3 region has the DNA TGCAGTGCTAGTAGCGGGGGGGGTCAGCCCCAGCATTTT. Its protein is CSASSGGGQPQHF.

The CDR3 loop is CASSPRTSGKSSTGELFF. The CDR3 DNA is TGCGCCAGCAGTCCAAGGACTAGCGGGAAGTCCAGCACCGGGGAGCTGTTTTTT. V and J are TRBV10-1 and TRBJ2-2; 12 bases are shared with TRBD2. V shed 5 bases, J shed 4 bases, and the junction held 11 bases outside the gene matches. Germline CDR1 WNHNN, CDR2 SYGVQD (reference sequence). The CDR3 totals 18 residues.

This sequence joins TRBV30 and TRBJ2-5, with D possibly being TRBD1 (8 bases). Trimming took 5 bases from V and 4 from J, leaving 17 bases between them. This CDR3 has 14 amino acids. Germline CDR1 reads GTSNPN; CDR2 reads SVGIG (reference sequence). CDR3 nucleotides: TGTGCCTGGGGGAGGGACAGGAAGGGAGAGACCCAGTACTTC. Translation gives CAWGRDRKGETQYF.

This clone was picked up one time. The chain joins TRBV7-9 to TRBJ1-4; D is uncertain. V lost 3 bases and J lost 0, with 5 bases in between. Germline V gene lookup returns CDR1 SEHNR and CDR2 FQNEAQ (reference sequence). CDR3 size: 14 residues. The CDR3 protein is CASSFSATNEKLFF. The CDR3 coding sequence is TGTGCCAGCAGCTTCAGTGCAACTAATGAAAAACTGTTTTTT.

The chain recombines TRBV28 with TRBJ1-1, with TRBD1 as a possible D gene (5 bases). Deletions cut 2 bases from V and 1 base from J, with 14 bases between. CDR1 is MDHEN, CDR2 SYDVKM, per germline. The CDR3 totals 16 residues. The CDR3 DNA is TGTGCCAGCAGTTTACAGGGTATCCGAGGGAACACTGAAGCTTTCTTT. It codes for CASSLQGIRGNTEAFF.

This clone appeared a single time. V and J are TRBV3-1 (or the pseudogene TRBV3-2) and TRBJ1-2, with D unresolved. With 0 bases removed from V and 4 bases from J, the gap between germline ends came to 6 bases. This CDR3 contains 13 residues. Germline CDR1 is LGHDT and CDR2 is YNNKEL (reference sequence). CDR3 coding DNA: TGTGCCAGCAGCCAAGATTTGGCCTATGGCTACACCTTC. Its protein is CASSQDLAYGYTF.

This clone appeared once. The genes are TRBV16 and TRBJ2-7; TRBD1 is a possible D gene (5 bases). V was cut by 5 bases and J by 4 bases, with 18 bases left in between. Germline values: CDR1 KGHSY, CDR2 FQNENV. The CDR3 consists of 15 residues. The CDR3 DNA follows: TGTGCCAGCAGCACTTTCATTCAAGGGGATTACGAGCAGTACTTC. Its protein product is CASSTFIQGDYEQYF.

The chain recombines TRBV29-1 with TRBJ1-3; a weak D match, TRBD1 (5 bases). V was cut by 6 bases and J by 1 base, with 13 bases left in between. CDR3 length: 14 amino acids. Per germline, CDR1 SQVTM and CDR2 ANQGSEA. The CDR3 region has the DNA TGCAGCGTCGGTCAGGGAGGTTCTGGAAACACCATATATTTT. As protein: CSVGQGGSGNTIYF.

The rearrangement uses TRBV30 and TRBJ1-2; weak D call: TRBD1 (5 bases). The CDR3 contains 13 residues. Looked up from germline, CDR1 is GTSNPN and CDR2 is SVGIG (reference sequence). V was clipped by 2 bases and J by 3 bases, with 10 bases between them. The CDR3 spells CAWSLGADYGYTF. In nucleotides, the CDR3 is TGTGCCTGGAGTCTAGGGGCGGACTATGGCTACACCTTC.

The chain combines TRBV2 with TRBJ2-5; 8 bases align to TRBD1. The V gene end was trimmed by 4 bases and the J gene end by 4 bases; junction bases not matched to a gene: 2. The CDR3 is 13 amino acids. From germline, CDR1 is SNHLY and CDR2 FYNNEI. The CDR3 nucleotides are TGTGCCAGCAGTGGGCAGGGGGCAGAGACCCAGTACTTC. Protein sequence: CASSGQGAETQYF.

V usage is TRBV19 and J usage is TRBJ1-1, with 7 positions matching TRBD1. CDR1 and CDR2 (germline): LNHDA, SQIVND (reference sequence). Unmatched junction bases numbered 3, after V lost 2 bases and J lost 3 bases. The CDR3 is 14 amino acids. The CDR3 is CASSISGTDTEAFF. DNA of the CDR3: TGTGCCAGTAGTATATCCGGGACAGACACTGAAGCTTTCTTT.

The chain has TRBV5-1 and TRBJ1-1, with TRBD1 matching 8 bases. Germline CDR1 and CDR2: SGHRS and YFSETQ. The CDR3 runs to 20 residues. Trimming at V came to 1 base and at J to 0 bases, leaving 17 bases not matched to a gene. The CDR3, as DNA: TGCGCCAGCAGCTTGAATGGACAGGGAAATTCCCTGGGGGTGAACACTGAAGCTTTCTTT. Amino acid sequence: CASSLNGQGNSLGVNTEAFF. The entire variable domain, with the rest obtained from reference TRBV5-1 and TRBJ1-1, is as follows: KAGVTQTPRYLIKTRGQQVTLSCSPISGHRSVSWYQQTPGQGLQFLFEYFSETQRNKGNFPGRFSGRQFSNSRSEMNVSTLELGDSALYLCASSLNGQGNSLGVNTEAFFGQGTRLTVV.

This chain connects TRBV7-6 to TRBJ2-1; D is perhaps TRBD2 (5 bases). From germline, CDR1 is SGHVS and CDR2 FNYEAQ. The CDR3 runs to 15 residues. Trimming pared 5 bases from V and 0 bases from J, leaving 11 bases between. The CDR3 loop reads CASSPTISSYNEQFF. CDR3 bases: TGTGCCAGCAGCCCGACTATTAGCTCCTACAATGAGCAGTTCTTC. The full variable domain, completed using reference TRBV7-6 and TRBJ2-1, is GAGVSQSPRYKVTKRGQDVALRCDPISGHVSLYWYRQALGQGPEFLTYFNYEAQQDKSGLPNDRFSAERPEGSISTLTIQRTEQRDSAMYRCASSPTISSYNEQFFGPGTRLTVL.

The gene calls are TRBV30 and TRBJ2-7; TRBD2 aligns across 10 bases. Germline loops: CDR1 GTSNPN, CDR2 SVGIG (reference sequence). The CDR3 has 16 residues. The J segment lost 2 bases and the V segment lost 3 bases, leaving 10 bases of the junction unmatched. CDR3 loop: CAWRPNPLAGAYEQYF. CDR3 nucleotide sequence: TGTGCCTGGAGGCCCAACCCCCTAGCGGGAGCCTACGAGCAGTACTTC.